The source of this TCR beta chain is a study of PD-1 blockade in classical Hodgkin lymphoma. A word on this clone: Its antigen is unidentified.

The time point was: cycle 4 day 1 (C4D1), after less than seven weeks of nivolumab. Every patient relapsed after autologous stem cell transplantation, and brentuximab vedotin exposure varied. Patients showed best responses of complete response, partial response or progressive disease. Germline V gene data show CDR1 as MRHNA and CDR2 as SNTAGT. The CDR3 contains 16 residues. Study-wide points: Complete responders matched newly diagnosed patients in baseline diversity. It was CD4+ TCR diversity, not CD8+, that rose significantly by C4D1. Healthy donors reportedly exceeded newly diagnosed patients in baseline TCR diversity.

This table comes from immunoSEQ multiplex PCR, and its TCRdb copy is limited to in-frame clones, with some not included. The table includes around 30,000 clones, about 72% detected once. This TCR derives from a human donor with classical Hodgkin lymphoma. The source material was peripheral blood mononuclear cells (PBMCs), sampled before the fourth cycle of nivolumab. The chain combines TRBV6-4 with TRBJ2-5, with 8 bases that match TRBD1. The end of the DNA fits TRBJ2-7 better, so the J call may be wrong. The CDR3 DNA follows: TGTGCCAGCAGAGCAGCCTTAGGACAGGGTGACTACGAGCAGTACTTC. Amino acids: CASRAALGQGDYEQYF.